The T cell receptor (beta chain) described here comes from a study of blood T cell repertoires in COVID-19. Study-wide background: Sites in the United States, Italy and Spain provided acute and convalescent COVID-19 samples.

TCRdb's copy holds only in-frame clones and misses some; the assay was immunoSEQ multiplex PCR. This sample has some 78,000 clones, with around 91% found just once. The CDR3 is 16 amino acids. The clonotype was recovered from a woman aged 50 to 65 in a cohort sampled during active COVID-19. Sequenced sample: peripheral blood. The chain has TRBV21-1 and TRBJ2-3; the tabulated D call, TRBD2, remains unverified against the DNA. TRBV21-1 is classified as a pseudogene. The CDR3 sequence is CASSKTSGRPLDTQYF. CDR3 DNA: TGTGCCAGCAGCAAAACTAGCGGGAGACCTCTGGATACGCAGTATTTT.